The 19 T cell receptor beta chains below all came from one sample that was sequenced in a study of blood T cells in healthy people across ages. It was with a sample-barcoded 5' primer and a J-beta primer mix that a second PCR of about 6 to 12 cycles was run. TCRdb independently ran MiXCR on the 5' RACE reads; one entry per CDR3 protein. Of some 1.5 million distinct CDR3 sequences listed, about 28% were seen once; the top ten hold roughly 8%. Sequences were obtained from blood. All receptors derive from a young woman in good health.

About this clonotype itself: This may stem from a read error, because a much larger clone lies one nucleotide away. DNA of the CDR3: TGCGCCAGCAGCTTGAGGGGTCGTGGCATTCAGTACTTC. Amino acid sequence: CASSLRGRGIQYF. The chain joins TRBV5-1 to TRBJ2-4, with D possibly TRBD1 on 5 matching bases. This CDR3 spans 13 amino acids. Trimming took 1 base from V and 9 from J, leaving 11 bases between them. From germline, CDR1 is SGHRS and CDR2 YFSETQ.

The chain links TRBV27 to TRBJ2-1; D may be TRBD2 (6 bases). Germline assignment: CDR1 MNHEY and CDR2 SMNVEV (reference sequence). The CDR3 totals 14 residues. Between the trimmed V and J ends, which lost 6 bases and 8 bases, there was a span of 17 bases. CDR3 in amino acids: CASSPSEIRDEQFF. The CDR3 nucleotides are TGTGCCAGCAGCCCTAGCGAGATTAGGGATGAGCAGTTCTTC.

The J gene is TRBJ1-1, the V gene TRBV6-5, with no clear D. This CDR3 spans 13 amino acids. The germline gives CDR1 MNHEY, CDR2 SVGAGI. V dropped 6 bases and J dropped 14 bases, with 22 bases sitting between them. This chain's CDR3 is CASSPVSPFLFFF. The CDR3 DNA sequence: TGTGCCAGCAGCCCCGTTTCTCCTTTCCTATTCTTCTTT.

This clonotype came up a few times. The CDR3 DNA reads as TGCGCCAGCAGCACCACCGGGACAGAGTACAATGAGCAGTTCTTC. Protein product: CASSTTGTEYNEQFF. The chain carries TRBV5-1 and TRBJ2-1, with TRBD1 identical over 7 bases. V was clipped by 4 bases and J by 4 bases; unmatched bases: 8. The CDR3 totals 15 residues. From germline, CDR1 is SGHRS and CDR2 YFSETQ.

The chain uses TRBV20-1 and TRBJ2-3; D is uncertain. The CDR3 is 14 residues long. Germline CDR1 and CDR2: DFQATT and SNEGSKA (reference sequence). Between the trimmed V and J ends, which lost 5 bases and 4 bases, there was a span of 16 bases. The CDR3 protein is CSAFMRPSADTQYF. The DNA for the CDR3 is TGCAGTGCTTTCATGCGCCCGTCCGCAGATACGCAGTATTTT.

This clonotype was found a few times. V is TRBV27 and J is TRBJ1-1, with D possibly TRBD1 on 5 matching bases. CDR3 length: 15 residues. Germline values: CDR1 MNHEY, CDR2 SMNVEV (reference sequence). Trimming took off 7 bases at V and 5 bases at J, with 20 bases between the two ends. The CDR3 coding sequence is TGTGCCAGCAAAGGCCCGGGAGGGGCAATGACTGAAGCTTTCTTT. It yields the protein CASKGPGGAMTEAFF.

Concerning this clonotype itself: Possible read error: a much larger clone is one base away. The conserved closing phenylalanine or tryptophan is absent in this CDR3, likely reflecting a read error. The chain recombines TRBV12-3 or TRBV12-4 with TRBJ2-4; D is uncertain. V was shortened by 3 bases and J by 13 bases, with 10 bases between the two germline ends. This CDR3 comprises 11 residues. Written as DNA, the CDR3 is TGTGCCAGCAGTTTCCAAGGTTGGCAGTACGTC. This sequence encodes CASSFQGWQYV.

The V call is TRBV20-1, the J call TRBJ1-5, with TRBD1 identical over 7 bases. Germline V lookup: CDR1 DFQATT, CDR2 SNEGSKA (reference sequence). This CDR3 spans 16 amino acids. The J segment lost 2 bases and the V segment lost 1 base, leaving 8 bases of the junction unmatched. CDR3 sequence: CSARVRAGQGNQPQHF. Here the CDR3 DNA reads TGCAGTGCTAGAGTCCGGGCCGGACAGGGCAATCAGCCCCAGCATTTT.

The V gene is TRBV10-3, the J gene TRBJ2-3, with TRBD1 as a possible D gene (6 bases). V was trimmed by 2 bases and J by 4 bases, leaving 13 bases between them. CDR1 ENHRY and CDR2 SYGVKD come from the germline V gene. The CDR3 contains 15 residues. This CDR3 is CAISEVGAGSDTQYF. The CDR3 DNA sequence: TGTGCCATCAGTGAGGTGGGGGCCGGTTCAGATACGCAGTATTTT.

This clonotype occurred a few times. The CDR3 is CASRPGDSFYYGYTF. In nucleotides, the CDR3 is TGCGCCAGCAGGCCAGGGGACTCCTTTTACTATGGCTACACCTTC. V and J are TRBV5-1 and TRBJ1-2; perhaps TRBD1 as D (6 bases). Germline CDR1 is SGHRS and CDR2 is YFSETQ. This CDR3 has 15 residues. Trimming took off 5 bases at V and 3 bases at J, with 17 bases between the two ends.

The sample holds many counts of this clonotype. In nucleotides, the CDR3 is TGTGCCAGCAGCTTTAGCGGGACGGAAGCCAAAAACATTCAGTACTTC. Translating it yields CASSFSGTEAKNIQYF. This rearrangement joins TRBV7-2 to TRBJ2-4, with TRBD2 matching 8 bases. This CDR3 spans 16 amino acids. CDR1 and CDR2 (germline): SGHTA, FQGNSA. The ends lost 3 bases at V and 0 bases at J; junction bases unmatched: 4.

The V gene is TRBV27, the J gene TRBJ2-4; TRBD2 might be the D (5 bases). Trimming shortened V by 5 bases and J by 13 bases, and 24 bases separated the two germline ends. The length of the CDR3 is 15 residues. Germline V gene lookup returns CDR1 MNHEY and CDR2 SMNVEV (reference sequence). CDR3 DNA: TGTGCCAGCAGTCCCTCGGGCGGACTCTTCTGGGAGCAGTACTTC. Translation: CASSPSGGLFWEQYF.

This clonotype occurred a few times. The genes are TRBV5-1 and TRBJ2-7; D unresolved. CDR1 and CDR2 from the germline V gene are SGHRS and YFSETQ. Deletions cut 0 bases from V and 2 bases from J, with 9 bases between. This CDR3 spans 14 amino acids. The CDR3 spells CASSLGPSTYEQYF. CDR3 DNA sequence: TGCGCCAGCAGCTTGGGGCCTAGTACCTACGAGCAGTACTTC.

The chain uses TRBV6-1 and TRBJ1-2; tentative D call: TRBD1 (6 bases). The CDR3 runs 13 residues. Trimming took off 6 bases at V and 8 bases at J, with 16 bases between the two ends. In germline, CDR1 is MNHNS, CDR2 SASEGT. The CDR3 loop is CASSGGGAPGYTF. The CDR3 DNA reads TGTGCCAGCAGCGGCGGGGGCGCCCCCGGCTACACCTTC.

This clonotype occurred many times. This chain connects TRBV9 to TRBJ2-7; D remains ambiguous. Trimming shortened V by 0 bases and J by 3 bases, and 10 bases separated the two germline ends. Germline values: CDR1 SGDLS, CDR2 YYNGEE. This CDR3 is built from 14 residues. The CDR3 DNA reads as TGTGCCAGCAGCGTAGATCACCCAGGCTACGAGCAGTACTTC. Protein: CASSVDHPGYEQYF.

In its sample, this clonotype was seen once. The J gene is TRBJ2-1, the V gene TRBV7-9; D could derive from TRBD1 or TRBD2 (5 bases each). Germline V gene lookup returns CDR1 SEHNR and CDR2 FQNEAQ (reference sequence). This CDR3 is 14 amino acids long. Trimming pared 2 bases from V and 8 bases from J, leaving 13 bases between. The CDR3 DNA sequence: TGTGCCAGCAGCTTAATCGGGGCCGGGGATGAGCAGTTCTTC. This sequence encodes CASSLIGAGDEQFF. The full variable domain, in which reference TRBV7-9 and TRBJ2-1 provide the parts outside the CDR3, is DTGVSQNPRHKITKRGQNVTFRCDPISEHNRLYWYRQTLGQGPEFLTYFQNEAQLEKSRLLSDRFSAERPKGSFSTLEIQRTEQGDSAMYLCASSLIGAGDEQFFGPGTRLTVL.

This clonotype was detected a few times. J is TRBJ2-1 and V is TRBV10-1, with D tentatively TRBD2 (5 bases). The CDR3 runs 13 residues. Trimming removed 4 bases at V and 10 bases at J, with 14 bases between. CDR1 WNHNN and CDR2 SYGVQD come from the germline V gene (reference sequence). This chain's CDR3 is CASSVWLAGEQFF. DNA of the CDR3: TGCGCCAGCAGTGTCTGGCTAGCAGGCGAGCAGTTCTTC.

This clonotype was observed a few times. The J gene is TRBJ1-4, the V gene TRBV20-1; TRBD1 agrees at 7 bases. From germline, CDR1 is DFQATT and CDR2 SNEGSKA (reference sequence). The CDR3 extends over 15 amino acids. With V trimmed by 6 bases and J by 4 bases, 11 bases remained unmatched. The CDR3 DNA reads as TGCAGTGCGCGGGACAGCCTGGAGAATAATGAAAAACTGTTTTTT. Translated, it gives CSARDSLENNEKLFF.

A few counts support this clonotype. The chain is built from TRBV11-2 and TRBJ2-7; 13 bases line up with TRBD2. Gene TRBJ2-5 matches the end of the DNA better, so the J call may be wrong. Germline lookup yields CDR1 SGHAT and CDR2 FQNNGV. The CDR3 has 15 amino acids. This chain's CDR3 is CASAGGLAGLETQYF. CDR3 nucleotides: TGTGCCAGCGCGGGGGGACTAGCGGGATTGGAGACCCAGTACTTC.